The clone carrying this T cell receptor (beta chain) was seen a few times. The trim removed 8 bases at V and 4 bases at J, leaving 7 bases unmatched. Germline CDR1 MDHEN, CDR2 SYDVKM. This CDR3 spans 13 amino acids. From RNA transcripts, TCR beta CDR3 regions were amplified. TCR CDR3 regions were first amplified by RT-PCR with HTBI primers. MiXCR, applied by TCRdb to the multiplex PCR reads, yields one record per CDR3 protein. The data contain some 500,000 distinct CDR3 sequences, around 24% of them seen just once; the ten biggest clones take up about 11%. These data come from a study of T cells in Graves' hyperthyroidism and ophthalmopathy. A patient was excluded if there was uncontrolled infection, other autoimmune disease, pregnancy or lactation.

The chain joins TRBV28 to TRBJ2-5, with 7 bases lining up with TRBD2. Sequenced input: blood. This receptor was identified in a woman aged 25 to 39 with Graves' ophthalmopathy. The CDR3 sequence is CASSGGGVETQYF. CDR3 coding DNA: TGTGCCAGCTCGGGGGGAGGGGTAGAGACCCAGTACTTC.